The 24 T cell receptor beta chains listed next were all sequenced from one sample in a study of human T cells and chemical hapten exposure. From the RACE reads, TCRdb called clonotypes with MiXCR, one entry per CDR3 protein. Of tens of thousands of distinct CDR3 sequences in the sample, about 11% were seen once. The time point: patch test 2, 6 weeks after DPC sensitization. The treatment is: therapeutic diphenylcyclopropenone sensitization with weekly scalp DPC. Here the sequenced sample was whole blood, taken in connection with sensitization to the hapten diphenylcyclopropenone (DPC). The receptors derive from a man aged 35-49 years with alopecia areata. Some clones in this sample may be carry-over from other donors' samples.

This clonotype was seen a few times. DNA of the CDR3: TGTGCCAGCAGCTCGACACCTCAAGGGTACGAGCAGTACGTC. Amino acids: CASSSTPQGYEQYV. The chain has TRBV7-2 and TRBJ2-7; D remains unclear. The CDR3 has 14 residues. Trimming pared 4 bases from V and 4 bases from J, leaving 14 bases between. Germline lookup yields CDR1 SGHTA and CDR2 FQGNSA.

This chain uses TRBV23-1 with TRBJ2-7; TRBD1 aligns across 7 bases. TRBV23-1 belongs to the ORF category, with a function that is uncertain. There are 14 residues in the CDR3. Trimming took 2 bases from V and 5 from J; bases not matched to a gene: 6. CDR3 sequence: CASSQATGMDEQYF. The DNA for the CDR3 is TGCGCCAGCAGTCAAGCGACAGGGATGGACGAGCAGTACTTC.

The chain recombines TRBV6-2 or TRBV6-3 with TRBJ1-4, with a possible D match to TRBD1 (5 bases). This CDR3 comprises 15 residues. V dropped 2 bases and J dropped 5 bases, with 12 bases sitting between them. The germline V gene encodes CDR1 MNHEY and CDR2 SVGEGT. CDR3: CASSYDTTGNEKLFF. CDR3 DNA sequence: TGTGCCAGCAGTTACGATACCACAGGAAATGAAAAACTGTTTTTT.

This clonotype turned up a few times. The chain combines TRBV11-2 with TRBJ2-7; D may be TRBD1 (5 bases). CDR1 is SGHAT, CDR2 FQNNGV, per germline. The CDR3 runs 15 residues. V shed 5 bases and J shed 1 base, with 15 bases lying between them. Here the CDR3 reads CASSTHFTGSYEQYF. CDR3 nucleotides: TGTGCCAGCAGCACACACTTCACAGGTTCCTACGAGCAGTACTTC.

The chain couples TRBV4-3 to TRBJ2-3; D remains unclear. The CDR3 is 15 amino acids. Germline CDR1 and CDR2: LGHNA and YSLEER. V shed 0 bases and J shed 5 bases, with 12 bases lying between them. The CDR3 loop is CASSQEFGPRDTQYF. The CDR3 DNA is TGCGCCAGCAGCCAAGAATTCGGACCCCGAGATACGCAGTATTTT.

This clonotype occurred many times. This sequence joins TRBV29-1 and TRBJ2-1, with 14 positions matching TRBD2. In germline, CDR1 is SQVTM, CDR2 ANQGSEA. The CDR3 is made up of 14 amino acids. J was trimmed by 9 bases and V by 6 bases; bases with no gene match: 7. The CDR3 reads CSVRLAGGPVEQFF. As DNA, the CDR3 is TGCAGCGTCCGACTAGCGGGAGGGCCGGTTGAGCAGTTCTTC.

This clonotype was counted many times. The V and J genes are TRBV20-1 and TRBJ2-5; a possible D gene is TRBD1 (5 bases). Trimming stripped 1 base from V and 4 bases from J, with 7 bases between. Germline V gene lookup returns CDR1 DFQATT and CDR2 SNEGSKA (reference sequence). The CDR3 has 12 amino acids. The CDR3 loop is CSARARAETQYF. The CDR3 DNA reads TGCAGTGCTAGAGCCAGGGCAGAGACCCAGTACTTC.

The V gene is TRBV6-2 or TRBV6-3, the J gene TRBJ2-3; D uncertain. This CDR3 region has 15 residues. V was trimmed by 5 bases and J by 4 bases, leaving 16 bases between them. Germline-derived CDR1 and CDR2 are MNHEY and SVGEGT. The CDR3 region is CASSPLRVGADTQYF. DNA of the CDR3: TGTGCCAGCAGTCCACTACGGGTTGGAGCAGATACGCAGTATTTT.

This chain joins TRBV9 and TRBJ1-3; TRBD1 is a possible D gene (5 bases). V was cut by 3 bases and J by 2 bases, with 18 bases left in between. The CDR3 length is 17 residues. The germline V gene encodes CDR1 SGDLS and CDR2 YYNGEE. Here the CDR3 DNA reads TGTGCCAGCAGCGAGGGGCCGGCTGGCGCCCCTGGAAACACCATATATTTT. Translation: CASSEGPAGAPGNTIYF. The variable domain in full, completed from reference TRBV9 and TRBJ1-3, reads DSGVTQTPKHLITATGQRVTLRCSPRSGDLSVYWYQQSLDQGLQFLIQYYNGEERAKGNILERFSAQQFPDLHSELNLSSLELGDSALYFCASSEGPAGAPGNTIYFGEGSWLTVV.

A few counts support this clonotype. The rearrangement links TRBV18 to TRBJ2-1; D call uncertain. Germline V gene lookup returns CDR1 KGHSH and CDR2 LQKENI. V lost 0 bases and J lost 12, with 12 bases in between. There are 13 residues in the CDR3. CDR3 loop: CASSPPDHPRQFF. DNA of the CDR3: TGTGCCAGCTCACCACCGGACCACCCCCGGCAGTTCTTC.

This clonotype was counted ten times or more. The genes are TRBV4-3 and TRBJ1-4; 7 positions match TRBD1. Per the germline V gene, CDR1 is LGHNA and CDR2 is YSLEER. The junction had 9 bases not matched to a gene; V was cut back by 0 bases and J by 8 bases. The CDR3 length is 16 residues. CDR3 in amino acids: CASSQDAGTAVEKLFF. As DNA, the CDR3 is TGCGCCAGCAGCCAAGATGCAGGGACAGCTGTGGAAAAACTGTTTTTT.

This clonotype was seen repeatedly, ten times or more. The V gene is TRBV6-6, the J gene TRBJ2-5; possibly TRBD2 for D (5 bases). Germline assignment: CDR1 MNHNY and CDR2 SVGAGI (reference sequence). The V end was cut by 4 bases, the J end by 5 bases, with 17 bases between. This CDR3 comprises 15 residues. In nucleotides, the CDR3 is TGTGCCAGCAGTTTTCCCCCATGGAGGAAGGAGACCCAGTACTTC. Translating it yields CASSFPPWRKETQYF.

This clonotype occurred once. This rearrangement joins TRBV6-2 or TRBV6-3 to TRBJ2-7, with 7 positions matching TRBD2. The CDR3 is 13 residues long. Germline V gene lookup returns CDR1 MNHEY and CDR2 SVGEGT. V was pared by 8 bases and J by 3 bases, with 7 bases of the junction left unmatched. The CDR3 DNA reads TGTGCCAGCTGTTCGGGGGGACTCTACGAGCAGTACGTC. This gives the protein CASCSGGLYEQYV.

This clonotype was counted ten times or more. The V and J genes are TRBV24-1 and TRBJ2-1, with 8 bases aligning to TRBD2. Germline CDR1 reads KGHDR; CDR2 reads SFDVKD. The CDR3 covers 16 residues. Losses at the gene ends were 3 bases for V and 7 bases for J; bases not matched to a gene: 10. Written as DNA, the CDR3 is TGTGCCACCAGTGATAAGGCGACTAGCGTTCGAAATGAGCAGTTCTTC. It encodes CATSDKATSVRNEQFF.

This clonotype was observed a handful of times. The chain uses TRBV28 and TRBJ2-7, with a weak D call TRBD1 (6 bases). CDR1 is MDHEN, CDR2 SYDVKM, per germline. The CDR3 is made up of 14 amino acids. V lost 11 bases and J 0 bases, leaving 17 bases between the germline ends. The CDR3 spells CASQSADSSYEQYV. Written as DNA, the CDR3 is TGTGCCTCACAGAGCGCGGACAGCTCCTACGAGCAGTACGTC.

The chain carries TRBV12-3 or TRBV12-4 and TRBJ2-1; D remains unclear. The CDR3 extends over 15 amino acids. The V gene lost 2 bases and the J gene lost 0 bases, with 8 bases spanning the gap. The CDR3 DNA is TGTGCCAGCAGTTTACGAGAGAGCTCCTACAATGAGCAGTTCTTC. Amino acids: CASSLRESSYNEQFF.

The chain is built from TRBV9 and TRBJ2-2, with a tentative D call TRBD1 (7 bases). The CDR3 has 15 amino acids. Germline assignment: CDR1 SGDLS and CDR2 YYNGEE. V was pared by 3 bases and J by 4 bases, with 13 bases between. The CDR3 sequence is CASSDRQGGTGELFF. The DNA of the CDR3 is TGTGCCAGCAGCGACCGACAGGGAGGCACCGGGGAGCTGTTTTTT.

The table lists this clonotype with many counts. The chain combines TRBV25-1 with TRBJ2-7; 11 bases are shared with TRBD1. The CDR3 runs to 15 residues. The junction had 7 bases not matched to a gene; V was cut back by 5 bases and J by 4 bases. Germline CDR1 MGHDK, CDR2 SYGVNS. The CDR3 nucleotides read TGTGCCAGCAGTCCTACCGGGACAGGGGGGTACGAGCAGTACTTC. This encodes CASSPTGTGGYEQYF.

The chain couples TRBV12-3 or TRBV12-4 to TRBJ2-5; D is undetermined. The CDR3 runs 11 residues. Deletions cut 3 bases from V and 5 bases from J, with 4 bases between. CDR3 residues: CASSFLETQYF. The CDR3 nucleotides read TGTGCCAGCAGTTTTCTCGAGACCCAGTACTTC.

The rearrangement links TRBV28 to TRBJ1-5; the D gene is possibly TRBD1 (6 bases). The germline CDR1 and CDR2 sequences are MDHEN and SYDVKM. Trimming cost V 11 bases and J 4 bases, with 21 bases left between them. This CDR3 has 15 residues. CDR3 amino acids: CAVKGEGAANQPQHF. For the CDR3, the DNA is TGTGCCGTAAAGGGGGAGGGAGCGGCTAATCAGCCCCAGCATTTT.

The genes are TRBV7-2 and TRBJ1-2, with 7 bases aligning to TRBD1. The CDR3 contains 15 residues. J lost 3 bases, V lost 4 bases, and 8 bases had no gene match. Germline V gives CDR1 SGHTA, CDR2 FQGNSA. As DNA, the CDR3 is TGTGCCAGCAGCTCAACAGGGGACCCCTACTATGGCTACACCTTC. Its translation is CASSSTGDPYYGYTF.

V and J are TRBV29-1 and TRBJ2-5, with 7 positions matching TRBD1. V was clipped by 7 bases and J by 7 bases; unmatched bases: 12. CDR1 and CDR2 (germline): SQVTM, ANQGSEA. This CDR3 comprises 13 residues. Written as DNA, the CDR3 is TGCAGCGGAGGACAGGATGGTCGAGGGACCCAGTACTTC. The encoded protein is CSGGQDGRGTQYF.

J is TRBJ2-6 and V is TRBV18; D is perhaps TRBD1 (5 bases). Germline CDR1 is KGHSH and CDR2 is LQKENI. With 2 bases removed from V and 0 bases from J, the gap between germline ends came to 8 bases. The CDR3 is 16 residues long. In nucleotides, the CDR3 is TGTGCCAGCTCACCAGGGGCTCGCTCTGGGGCCAACGTCCTGACTTTC. It translates to CASSPGARSGANVLTF.

Ten or more counts support this clonotype. V gene TRBV5-1 combines with J gene TRBJ2-3; no reliable D call. The germline V gene has CDR1 SGHRS and CDR2 YFSETQ. The CDR3 has 9 residues. V lost 2 bases and J lost 10, with 2 bases in between. CDR3 sequence (DNA): TGCGCCAGCAGCTTATCGCAGTATTTT. Encoded protein: CASSLSQYF.